This T cell receptor (beta chain) was sequenced for a study of cytomegalovirus exposure and HLA in healthy donors. Study-wide points: Earlier analysis yielded a pattern in which most TCR beta V segments were productive about 90% or about 30% of the time. Researchers counted around 170 TCR beta chains as cytomegalovirus-associated.

Primers for the PCR totalled 60 Vbeta and 13 Jbeta. Clones were read by immunoSEQ multiplex PCR, and TCRdb kept only the in-frame ones, dropping some. The repertoire consists of more than 90,000 clones, with approximately 80% occurring once and the leading ten covering nearly 0.9%. Worth noting for this clone: Its cognate antigen is unknown.

The TCR comes from a woman aged 25 to 39 in good health and CMV-seronegative. The sequenced material came from PBMCs.

DNA of the CDR3: TGCGCCAGCAGCTTGGTTCCAGGGAACACTGAAGCTTTCTTT. It is translated as CASSLVPGNTEAFF. The V and J genes are TRBV5-1 and TRBJ1-1; D unresolved. Germline V gives CDR1 SGHRS, CDR2 YFSETQ. The CDR3 is 14 residues long. Between the trimmed V and J ends, which lost 0 bases and 1 base, there was a span of 7 bases.